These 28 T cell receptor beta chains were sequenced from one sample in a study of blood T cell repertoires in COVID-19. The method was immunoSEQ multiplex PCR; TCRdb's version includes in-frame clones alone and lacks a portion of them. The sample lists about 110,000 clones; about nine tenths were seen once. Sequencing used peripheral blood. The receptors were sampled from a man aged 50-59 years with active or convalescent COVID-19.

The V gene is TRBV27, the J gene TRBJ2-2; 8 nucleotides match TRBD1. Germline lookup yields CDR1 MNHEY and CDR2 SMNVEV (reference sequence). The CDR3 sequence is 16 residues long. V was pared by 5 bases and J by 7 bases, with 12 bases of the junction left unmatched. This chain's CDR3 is CASSKLPGGAGGELFF. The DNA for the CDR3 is TGTGCCAGCAGTAAACTCCCAGGGGGCGCCGGCGGGGAGCTGTTTTTT.

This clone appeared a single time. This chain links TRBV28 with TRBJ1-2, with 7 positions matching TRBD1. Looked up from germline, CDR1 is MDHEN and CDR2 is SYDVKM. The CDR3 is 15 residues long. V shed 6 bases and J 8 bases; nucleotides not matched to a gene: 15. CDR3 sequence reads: CASRGRDSSNRGYTF. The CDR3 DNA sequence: TGTGCCAGCAGAGGCCGGGACAGCTCTAACCGGGGCTACACCTTC.

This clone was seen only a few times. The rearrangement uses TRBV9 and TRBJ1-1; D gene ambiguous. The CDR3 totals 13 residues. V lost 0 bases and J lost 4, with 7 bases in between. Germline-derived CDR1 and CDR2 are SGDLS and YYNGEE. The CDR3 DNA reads TGTGCCAGCAGCGTAGGAGGGAGCACTGAAGCTTTCTTT. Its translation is CASSVGGSTEAFF. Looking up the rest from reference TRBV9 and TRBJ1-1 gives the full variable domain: DSGVTQTPKHLITATGQRVTLRCSPRSGDLSVYWYQQSLDQGLQFLIQYYNGEERAKGNILERFSAQQFPDLHSELNLSSLELGDSALYFCASSVGGSTEAFFGQGTRLTVV.

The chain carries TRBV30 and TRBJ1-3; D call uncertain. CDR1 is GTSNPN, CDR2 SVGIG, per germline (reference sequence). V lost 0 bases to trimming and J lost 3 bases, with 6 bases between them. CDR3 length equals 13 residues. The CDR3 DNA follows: TGTGCCTGGAGTGTTTCAGGTGGAAACACCATATATTTT. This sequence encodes CAWSVSGGNTIYF.

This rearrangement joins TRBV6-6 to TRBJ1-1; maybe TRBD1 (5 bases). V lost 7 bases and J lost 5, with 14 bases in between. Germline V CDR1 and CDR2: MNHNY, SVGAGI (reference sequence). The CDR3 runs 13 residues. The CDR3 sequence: CASNEQEKTEAFF. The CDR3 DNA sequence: TGTGCCAGCAACGAACAGGAGAAAACTGAAGCTTTCTTT.

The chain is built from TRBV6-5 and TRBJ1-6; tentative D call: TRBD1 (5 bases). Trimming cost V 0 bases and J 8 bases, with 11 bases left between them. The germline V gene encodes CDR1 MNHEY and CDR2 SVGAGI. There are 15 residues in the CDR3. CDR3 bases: TGTGCCAGCAGTTACTCGAGGCAGGGCGATTCACCCCTCCACTTT. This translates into CASSYSRQGDSPLHF.

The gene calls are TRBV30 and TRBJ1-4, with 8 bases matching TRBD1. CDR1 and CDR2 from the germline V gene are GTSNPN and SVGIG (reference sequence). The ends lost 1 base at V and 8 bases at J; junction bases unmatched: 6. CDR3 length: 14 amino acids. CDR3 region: CAWSAGTGGEKLFF. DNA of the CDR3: TGTGCCTGGAGTGCCGGGACAGGCGGGGAAAAACTGTTTTTT.

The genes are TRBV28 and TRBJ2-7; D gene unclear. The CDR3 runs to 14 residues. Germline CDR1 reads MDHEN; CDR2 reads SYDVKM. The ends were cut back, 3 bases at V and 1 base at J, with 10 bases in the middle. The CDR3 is CASSLLLLSYEQYF. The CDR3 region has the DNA TGTGCCAGCAGTTTGCTCCTACTATCCTACGAGCAGTACTTC.

The CDR3 DNA sequence: TGTGCCGCCCGACTAGCGGGAGGGGGTGAGCAGTTCTTC. This translates into CAARLAGGGEQFF. The chain couples TRBV10-3 to TRBJ2-1, with 14 bases identical to TRBD2. The germline V gene encodes CDR1 ENHRY and CDR2 SYGVKD. The CDR3 has 13 amino acids. The V gene end was trimmed by 11 bases and the J gene end by 9 bases; junction bases not matched to a gene: 6.

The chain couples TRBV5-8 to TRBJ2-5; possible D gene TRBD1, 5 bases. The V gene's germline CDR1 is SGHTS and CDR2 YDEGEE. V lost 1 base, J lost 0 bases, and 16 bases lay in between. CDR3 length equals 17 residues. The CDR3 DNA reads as TGTGCCAGCAGCTTGTTCGGGTGGGGCGTTAACCAAGAGACCCAGTACTTC. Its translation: CASSLFGWGVNQETQYF.

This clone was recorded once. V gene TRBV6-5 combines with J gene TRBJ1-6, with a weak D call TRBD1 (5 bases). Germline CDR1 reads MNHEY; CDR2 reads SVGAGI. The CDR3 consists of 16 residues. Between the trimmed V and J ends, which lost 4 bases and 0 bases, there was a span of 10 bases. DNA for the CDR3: TGTGCCAGCAGTTCTCAGGGCTTCTCCTATAATTCACCCCTCCACTTT. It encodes CASSSQGFSYNSPLHF.

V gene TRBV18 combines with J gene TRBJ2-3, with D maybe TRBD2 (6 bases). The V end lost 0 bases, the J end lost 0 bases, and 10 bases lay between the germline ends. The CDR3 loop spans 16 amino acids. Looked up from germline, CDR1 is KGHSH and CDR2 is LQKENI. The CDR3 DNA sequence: TGTGCCAGCTCACCACCGGGGACTTCTAGCACAGATACGCAGTATTTT. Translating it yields CASSPPGTSSTDTQYF. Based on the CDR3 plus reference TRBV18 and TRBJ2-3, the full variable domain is NAGVMQNPRHLVRRRGQEARLRCSPMKGHSHVYWYRQLPEEGLKFMVYLQKENIIDESGMPKERFSAEFPKEGPSILRIQQVVRGDSAAYFCASSPPGTSSTDTQYFGPGTRLTVL.

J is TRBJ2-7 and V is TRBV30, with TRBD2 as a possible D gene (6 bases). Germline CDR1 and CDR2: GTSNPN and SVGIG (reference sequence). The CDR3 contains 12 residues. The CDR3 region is CAGDSGGYEQYF. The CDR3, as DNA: TGTGCGGGTGATAGCGGAGGCTACGAGCAGTACTTC.

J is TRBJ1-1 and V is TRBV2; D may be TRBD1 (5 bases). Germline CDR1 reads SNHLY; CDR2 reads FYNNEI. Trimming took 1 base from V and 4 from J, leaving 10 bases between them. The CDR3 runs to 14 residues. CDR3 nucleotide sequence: TGTGCCAGCAGTGAAGGCGGGGGAGGCACTGAAGCTTTCTTT. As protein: CASSEGGGGTEAFF. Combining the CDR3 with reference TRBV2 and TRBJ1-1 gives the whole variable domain EPEVTQTPSHQVTQMGQEVILRCVPISNHLYFYWYRQILGQKVEFLVSFYNNEISEKSEIFDDQFSVERPDGSNFTLKIRSTKLEDSAMYFCASSEGGGGTEAFFGQGTRLTVV.

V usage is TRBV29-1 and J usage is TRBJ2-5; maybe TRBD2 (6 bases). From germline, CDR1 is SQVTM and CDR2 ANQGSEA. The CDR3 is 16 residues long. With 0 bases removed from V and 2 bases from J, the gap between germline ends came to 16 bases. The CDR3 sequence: CSVEDRTSRLQETQYF. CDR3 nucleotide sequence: TGCAGCGTTGAAGATCGAACTAGCAGGTTGCAAGAGACCCAGTACTTC.

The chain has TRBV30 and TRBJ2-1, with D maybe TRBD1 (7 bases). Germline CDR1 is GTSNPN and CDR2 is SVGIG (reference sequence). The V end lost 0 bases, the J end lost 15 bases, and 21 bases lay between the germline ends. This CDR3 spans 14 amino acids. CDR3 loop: CAWSVSHTQGRWFF. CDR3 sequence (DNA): TGTGCCTGGAGTGTATCCCACACACAGGGGAGGTGGTTCTTC.

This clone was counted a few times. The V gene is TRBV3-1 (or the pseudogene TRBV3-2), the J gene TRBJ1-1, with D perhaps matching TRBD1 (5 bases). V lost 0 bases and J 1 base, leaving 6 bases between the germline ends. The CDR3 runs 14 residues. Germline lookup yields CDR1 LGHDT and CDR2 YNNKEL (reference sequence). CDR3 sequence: CASSQEGANTEAFF. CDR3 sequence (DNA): TGTGCCAGCAGCCAAGAAGGGGCGAACACTGAAGCTTTCTTT.

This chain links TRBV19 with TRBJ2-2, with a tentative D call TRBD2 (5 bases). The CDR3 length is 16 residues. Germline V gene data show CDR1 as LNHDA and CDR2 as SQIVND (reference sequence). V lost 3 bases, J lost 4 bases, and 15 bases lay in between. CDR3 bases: TGTGCCAGTAGTATGAGTCTAGCCCGCAGCACCGGGGAGCTGTTTTTT. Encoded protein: CASSMSLARSTGELFF. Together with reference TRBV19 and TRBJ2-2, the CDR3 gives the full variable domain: DGGITQSPKYLFRKEGQNVTLSCEQNLNHDAMYWYRQDPGQGLRLIYYSQIVNDFQKGDIAEGYSVSREKKESFPLTVTSAQKNPTAFYLCASSMSLARSTGELFFGEGSRLTVL.

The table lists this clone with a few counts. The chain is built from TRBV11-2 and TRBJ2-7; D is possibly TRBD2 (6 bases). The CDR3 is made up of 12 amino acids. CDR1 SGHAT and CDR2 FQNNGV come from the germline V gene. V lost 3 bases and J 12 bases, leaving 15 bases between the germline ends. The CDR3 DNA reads TGTGCCAGCAGCTTTGGGCGGGGCCGAGGGTACTTC. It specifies CASSFGRGRGYF.

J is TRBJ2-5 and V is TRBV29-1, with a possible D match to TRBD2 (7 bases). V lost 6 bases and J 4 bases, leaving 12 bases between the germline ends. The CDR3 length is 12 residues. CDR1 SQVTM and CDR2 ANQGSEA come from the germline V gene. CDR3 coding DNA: TGCAGCGTGGGGGGGGGCGTAGAGACCCAGTACTTC. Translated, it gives CSVGGGVETQYF.

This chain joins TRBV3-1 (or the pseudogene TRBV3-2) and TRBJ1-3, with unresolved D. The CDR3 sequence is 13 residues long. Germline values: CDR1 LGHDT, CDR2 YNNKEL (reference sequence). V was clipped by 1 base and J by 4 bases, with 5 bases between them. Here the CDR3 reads CASSQVEGNTIYF. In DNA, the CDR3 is TGTGCCAGCAGCCAAGTCGAGGGAAACACCATATATTTT.

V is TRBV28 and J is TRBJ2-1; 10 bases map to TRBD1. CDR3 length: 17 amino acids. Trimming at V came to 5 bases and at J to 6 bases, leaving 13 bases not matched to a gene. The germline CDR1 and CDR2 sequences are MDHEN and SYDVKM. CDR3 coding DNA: TGTGCCAGCAGTCCCCACTCGACAGGGGGCAACTCCAATGAGCAGTTCTTC. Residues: CASSPHSTGGNSNEQFF. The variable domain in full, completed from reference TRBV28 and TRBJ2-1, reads DVKVTQSSRYLVKRTGEKVFLECVQDMDHENMFWYRQDPGLGLRLIYFSYDVKMKEKGDIPEGYSVSREKKERFSLILESASTNQTSMYLCASSPHSTGGNSNEQFFGPGTRLTVL.

This CDR3 reads CASSRGQGLYTEAFF. The CDR3 DNA reads as TGCGCCAGCAGCAGGGGACAGGGGCTCTACACTGAAGCTTTCTTT. The V and J genes are TRBV5-1 and TRBJ1-1, with 10 bases matching TRBD1. V gave up 4 bases and J gave up 3 bases; unmatched junction bases: 6. There are 15 residues in the CDR3. The germline V gene has CDR1 SGHRS and CDR2 YFSETQ.

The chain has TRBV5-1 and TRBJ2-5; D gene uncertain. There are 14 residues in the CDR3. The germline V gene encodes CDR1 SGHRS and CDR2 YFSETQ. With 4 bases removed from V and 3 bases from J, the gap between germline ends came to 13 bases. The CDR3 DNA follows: TGCGCCAGCAGCCAACGACGGAGCGAAGAGACCCAGTACTTC. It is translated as CASSQRRSEETQYF.

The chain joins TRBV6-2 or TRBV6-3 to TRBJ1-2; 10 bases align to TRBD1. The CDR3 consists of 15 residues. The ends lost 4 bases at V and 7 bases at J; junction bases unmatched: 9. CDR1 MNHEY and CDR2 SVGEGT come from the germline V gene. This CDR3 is CASSSLRQGAFGYTF. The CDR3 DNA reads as TGTGCCAGCAGTTCCCTTCGACAGGGGGCCTTTGGCTACACCTTC.

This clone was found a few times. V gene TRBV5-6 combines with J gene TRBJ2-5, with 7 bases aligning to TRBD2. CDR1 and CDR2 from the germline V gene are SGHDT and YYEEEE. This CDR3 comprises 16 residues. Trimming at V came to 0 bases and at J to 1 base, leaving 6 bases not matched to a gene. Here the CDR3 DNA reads TGTGCCAGCAGCTTGGGCGGGAGAGGGGCCCAAGAGACCCAGTACTTC. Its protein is CASSLGGRGAQETQYF.

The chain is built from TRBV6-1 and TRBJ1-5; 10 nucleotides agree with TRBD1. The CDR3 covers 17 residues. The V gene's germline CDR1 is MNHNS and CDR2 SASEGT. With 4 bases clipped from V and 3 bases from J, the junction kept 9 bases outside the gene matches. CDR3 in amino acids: CASSGQGAILTNQPQHF. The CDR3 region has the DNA TGTGCCAGCAGTGGACAGGGGGCGATCCTGACCAATCAGCCCCAGCATTTT.

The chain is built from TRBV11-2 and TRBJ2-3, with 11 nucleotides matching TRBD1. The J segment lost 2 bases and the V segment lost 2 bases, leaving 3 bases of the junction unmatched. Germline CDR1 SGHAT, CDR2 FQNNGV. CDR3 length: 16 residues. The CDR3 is CASSLRTGGTTDTQYF. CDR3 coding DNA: TGTGCCAGCAGCTTAAGGACAGGGGGCACCACAGATACGCAGTATTTT. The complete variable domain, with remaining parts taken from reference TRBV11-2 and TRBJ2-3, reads EAGVAQSPRYKIIEKRQSVAFWCNPISGHATLYWYQQILGQGPKLLIQFQNNGVVDDSQLPKDRFSAERLKGVDSTLKIQPAKLEDSAVYLCASSLRTGGTTDTQYFGPGTRLTVL.